The 15 T cell receptor beta chains given below trace back to one sample, sequenced in a study of blood T cell repertoires in COVID-19. Here immunoSEQ multiplex PCR was the method, and the copy in TCRdb shows in-frame clones only, minus some. The sample gives roughly 320,000 clones, around 90% of which show up once; 6.3% is in the top ten. Source material: peripheral blood. These receptors came from a woman between 50 and 59 years old with COVID-19, enrolled during active disease.

V usage is TRBV7-3 and J usage is TRBJ2-7; 10 positions match TRBD2. The V segment lost 2 bases and the J segment 5 bases; nucleotides outside the gene matches: 3. Germline CDR1 reads SGHTA; CDR2 reads FQGTGA. The CDR3 contains 14 residues. This CDR3 is CASSLWTSGHEQYF. In DNA form, the CDR3 reads TGTGCCAGCAGCTTATGGACTAGCGGACACGAGCAGTACTTC.

The chain employs TRBV5-5 and TRBJ1-5; the match to TRBD1 covers 7 bases. The CDR3 has 14 amino acids. The junction had 12 bases not matched to a gene; V was cut back by 4 bases and J by 11 bases. CDR1 and CDR2 (germline): SGHKS, YYEKEE (reference sequence). CDR3 residues: CASSPDRVKRSQHF. The CDR3 nucleotides read TGTGCCAGCAGCCCCGACAGGGTAAAACGGTCCCAGCATTTT.

The chain uses TRBV6-2 or TRBV6-3 and TRBJ2-7, with unresolved D. V was clipped by 0 bases and J by 2 bases, with 11 bases between them. This CDR3 contains 15 residues. Germline V gene sequence: CDR1 MNHEY, CDR2 SVGEGT. The CDR3 DNA reads as TGTGCCAGCAGTTACTCAGTGGCGGAACCCTACGAGCAGTACTTC. It yields the protein CASSYSVAEPYEQYF.

This clone was counted a single time. The J gene is TRBJ2-1, the V gene TRBV6-4, with D possibly matching TRBD2 (5 bases). The CDR3 sequence is 14 residues long. Between the trimmed V and J ends, which lost 4 bases and 8 bases, there was a span of 15 bases. Germline CDR1 is MRHNA and CDR2 is SNTAGT. DNA of the CDR3: TGTGCCAGCAGTGCAGCGGCCGGCTTGTATGAGCAGTTCTTC. It yields the protein CASSAAAGLYEQFF.

The chain uses TRBV2 and TRBJ1-2; D might be TRBD1 (5 bases). This CDR3 is 14 amino acids long. Trimming stripped 5 bases from V and 6 bases from J, with 16 bases between. CDR1 is SNHLY and CDR2 is FYNNEI in the germline V gene. The CDR3 reads CASSPLAGQHGYTF. CDR3 sequence (DNA): TGTGCCAGCAGTCCCCTGGCAGGGCAACATGGCTACACCTTC. The complete variable domain, with remaining parts taken from reference TRBV2 and TRBJ1-2, reads EPEVTQTPSHQVTQMGQEVILRCVPISNHLYFYWYRQILGQKVEFLVSFYNNEISEKSEIFDDQFSVERPDGSNFTLKIRSTKLEDSAMYFCASSPLAGQHGYTFGSGTRLTVV.

The rearrangement links TRBV4-1 to TRBJ2-5, with 7 nucleotides matching TRBD1. Germline V CDR1 and CDR2: MGHRA, YSYEKL. V shed 4 bases and J 0 bases; nucleotides not matched to a gene: 5. CDR3 length: 15 amino acids. The CDR3 sequence: CASSRPGQYQETQYF. The CDR3 DNA follows: TGCGCCAGCAGCCGTCCGGGACAGTACCAAGAGACCCAGTACTTC.

The V call is TRBV13, the J call TRBJ2-1, with no clear D. Trimming removed 8 bases from V and 4 bases from J, with 21 bases in between. Germline assignment: CDR1 PRHDT and CDR2 FYEKMQ (reference sequence). This CDR3 spans 16 amino acids. As DNA, the CDR3 is TGTGCCAGCGCGCCGCGGCCCCAAAGGAGTTACAATGAGCAGTTCTTC. Its translation: CASAPRPQRSYNEQFF.

V gene TRBV3-1 (or the pseudogene TRBV3-2) combines with J gene TRBJ2-3; D may be TRBD2 (5 bases). CDR3 length: 13 amino acids. Germline CDR1 reads LGHDT; CDR2 reads YNNKEL (reference sequence). Trimming removed 5 bases from V and 1 base from J, with 7 bases in between. DNA of the CDR3: TGTGCCAGCAGCTCGAGGGGCACAGATACGCAGTATTTT. It is translated as CASSSRGTDTQYF.

The V and J genes are TRBV14 and TRBJ1-1; maybe TRBD1 (5 bases). Trimming shortened V by 8 bases and J by 7 bases, and 8 bases separated the two germline ends. The CDR3 is 10 amino acids. The germline V gene has CDR1 SGHDN and CDR2 FVKESK. CDR3 sequence (DNA): TGTGCCAGCCCAGGGATTGAAGCTTTCTTT. Translated: CASPGIEAFF.

V gene TRBV6-5 combines with J gene TRBJ1-1; D ambiguous. The CDR3 totals 15 residues. The germline CDR1 and CDR2 sequences are MNHEY and SVGAGI. The V end was cut by 6 bases, the J end by 0 bases, with 14 bases between. The CDR3 loop is CASSRQTALNTEAFF. As DNA, the CDR3 is TGTGCCAGCAGCCGCCAGACTGCTCTGAACACTGAAGCTTTCTTT.

The rearrangement joins TRBV20-1 to TRBJ1-2, with 9 bases that match TRBD1. Per germline, CDR1 DFQATT and CDR2 SNEGSKA (reference sequence). V shed 3 bases and J 5 bases; nucleotides not matched to a gene: 4. The CDR3 totals 13 residues. As DNA, the CDR3 is TGCAGTGCTAGTCCCGGACAGGGGTATGGCTACACCTTC. This sequence encodes CSASPGQGYGYTF.

This chain uses TRBV6-6 with TRBJ1-2, with D possibly matching TRBD1 (6 bases). The CDR3 is 15 amino acids. Trimming took off 5 bases at V and 8 bases at J, with 21 bases between the two ends. Germline CDR1 and CDR2: MNHNY and SVGAGI (reference sequence). This chain's CDR3 is CASSDRTETPEGYTF. CDR3 sequence (DNA): TGTGCCAGCAGTGATCGGACAGAGACACCGGAGGGCTACACCTTC.

The chain recombines TRBV14 with TRBJ1-1, with TRBD1 as a possible D gene (5 bases). Trimming stripped 0 bases from V and 1 base from J, with 15 bases between. The CDR3 spans 17 residues. Germline CDR1 and CDR2: SGHDN and FVKESK. The CDR3 reads CASSQDGGGWGNTEAFF. DNA of the CDR3: TGTGCCAGCAGCCAAGACGGGGGTGGTTGGGGGAACACTGAAGCTTTCTTT.

The chain has TRBV4-1 and TRBJ2-7; 13 bases are shared with TRBD2. Germline V gene data show CDR1 as MGHRA and CDR2 as YSYEKL. With V trimmed by 4 bases and J by 6 bases, 9 bases remained unmatched. The CDR3 is made up of 16 amino acids. CDR3 region: CASSLGGLAGEGEQYF. The CDR3, as DNA: TGCGCCAGCAGCCTTGGCGGACTAGCGGGAGAGGGCGAGCAGTACTTC.

V usage is TRBV29-1 and J usage is TRBJ1-3; D is uncertain. The ends were cut back, 4 bases at V and 4 bases at J, with 11 bases in the middle. This CDR3 region has 13 residues. Germline CDR1 and CDR2: SQVTM and ANQGSEA. CDR3 sequence (DNA): TGCAGCGTTGTTGCTTCCTACGGAAACACCATATATTTT. This encodes CSVVASYGNTIYF. The entire variable domain, with the rest obtained from reference TRBV29-1 and TRBJ1-3, is as follows: SAVISQKPSRDICQRGTSLTIQCQVDSQVTMMFWYRQQPGQSLTLIATANQGSEATYESGFVIDKFPISRPNLTFSTLTVSNMSPEDSSIYLCSVVASYGNTIYFGEGSWLTVV.